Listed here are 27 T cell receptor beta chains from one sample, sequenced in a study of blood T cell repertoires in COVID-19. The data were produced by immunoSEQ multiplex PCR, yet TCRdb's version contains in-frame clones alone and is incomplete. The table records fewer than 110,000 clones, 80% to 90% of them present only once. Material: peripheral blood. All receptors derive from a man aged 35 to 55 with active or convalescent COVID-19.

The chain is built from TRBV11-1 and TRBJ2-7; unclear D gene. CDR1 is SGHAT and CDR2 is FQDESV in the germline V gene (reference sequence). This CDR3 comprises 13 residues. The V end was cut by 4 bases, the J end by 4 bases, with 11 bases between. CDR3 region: CASSSKYSYEQYF. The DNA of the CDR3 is TGTGCCAGCAGCTCCAAGTACTCTTACGAGCAGTACTTC.

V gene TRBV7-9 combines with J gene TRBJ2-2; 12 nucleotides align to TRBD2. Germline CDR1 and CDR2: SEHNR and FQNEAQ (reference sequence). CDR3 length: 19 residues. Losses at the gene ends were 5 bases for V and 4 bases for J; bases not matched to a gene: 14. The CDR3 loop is CASSLPRLAGEVGTGELFF. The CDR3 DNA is TGTGCCAGCAGCCTCCCCAGACTAGCGGGAGAAGTTGGCACCGGGGAGCTGTTTTTT.

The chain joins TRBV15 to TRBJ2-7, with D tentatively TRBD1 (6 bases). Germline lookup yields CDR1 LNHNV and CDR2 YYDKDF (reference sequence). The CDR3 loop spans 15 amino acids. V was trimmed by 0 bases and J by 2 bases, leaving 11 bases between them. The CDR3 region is CATSRDPRGPYEQYF. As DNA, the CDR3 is TGTGCCACCAGCAGAGATCCCAGGGGACCCTACGAGCAGTACTTC.

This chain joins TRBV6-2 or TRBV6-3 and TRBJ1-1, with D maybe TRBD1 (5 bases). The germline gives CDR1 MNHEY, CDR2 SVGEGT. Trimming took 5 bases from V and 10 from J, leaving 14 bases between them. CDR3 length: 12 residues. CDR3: CASSDSPSRAFF. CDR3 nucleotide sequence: TGTGCCAGCAGTGACAGCCCTAGTAGAGCTTTCTTT.

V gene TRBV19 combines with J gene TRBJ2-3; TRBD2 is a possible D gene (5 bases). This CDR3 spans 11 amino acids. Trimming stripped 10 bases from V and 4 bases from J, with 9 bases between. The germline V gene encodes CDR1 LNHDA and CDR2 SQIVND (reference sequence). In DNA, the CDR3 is TGTGCCAAGACCGGGGCAGATACGCAGTATTTT. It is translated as CAKTGADTQYF.

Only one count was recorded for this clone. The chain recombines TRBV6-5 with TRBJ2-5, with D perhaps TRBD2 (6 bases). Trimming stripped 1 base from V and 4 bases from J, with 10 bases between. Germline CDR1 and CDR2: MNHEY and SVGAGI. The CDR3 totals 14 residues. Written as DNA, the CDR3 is TGTGCCAGCAGTTACTTGGGAGGCCCAGAGACCCAGTACTTC. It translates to CASSYLGGPETQYF.

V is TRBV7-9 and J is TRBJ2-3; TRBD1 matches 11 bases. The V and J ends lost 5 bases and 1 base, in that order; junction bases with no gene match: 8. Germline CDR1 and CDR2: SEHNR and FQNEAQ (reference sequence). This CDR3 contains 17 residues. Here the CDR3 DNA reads TGTGCCAGCAGCCTACCGAAGGGACAGGGGGGCACAGATACGCAGTATTTT. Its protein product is CASSLPKGQGGTDTQYF.

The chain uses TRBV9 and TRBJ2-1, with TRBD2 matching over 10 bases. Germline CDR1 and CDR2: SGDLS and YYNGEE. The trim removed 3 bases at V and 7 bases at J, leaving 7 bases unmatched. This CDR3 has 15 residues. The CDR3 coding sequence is TGTGCCAGCAGCGACCCTAGCGGGAGCAGAAATGAGCAGTTCTTC. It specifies CASSDPSGSRNEQFF.

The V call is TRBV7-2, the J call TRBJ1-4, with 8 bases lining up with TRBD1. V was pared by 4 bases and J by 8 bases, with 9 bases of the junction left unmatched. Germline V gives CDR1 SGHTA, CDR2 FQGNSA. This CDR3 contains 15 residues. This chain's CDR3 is CASSSSQGGREKLFF. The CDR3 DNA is TGTGCCAGCAGCTCCTCACAGGGGGGCAGGGAAAAACTGTTTTTT.

The CDR3 nucleotides are TGTGCCAGCAGCCGCTACAATGAGCAGTTCTTC. Translating gives CASSRYNEQFF. The gene calls are TRBV5-6 and TRBJ2-1; D is uncertain. The germline V and J ends were trimmed by 4 bases and 3 bases, with 2 bases remaining between them. Germline V gives CDR1 SGHDT, CDR2 YYEEEE. The CDR3 covers 11 residues.

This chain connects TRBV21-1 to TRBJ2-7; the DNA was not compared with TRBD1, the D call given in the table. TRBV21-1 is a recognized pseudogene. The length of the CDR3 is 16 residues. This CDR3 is CASSRSPGTGDYEQYF. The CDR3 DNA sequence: TGTGCCAGCAGCAGGAGCCCCGGGACAGGAGACTACGAGCAGTACTTC.

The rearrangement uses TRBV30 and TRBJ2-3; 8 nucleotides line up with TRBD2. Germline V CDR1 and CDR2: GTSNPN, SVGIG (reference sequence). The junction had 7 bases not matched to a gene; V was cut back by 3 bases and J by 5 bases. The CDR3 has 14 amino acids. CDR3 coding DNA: TGTGCCTGGAGGGTCGGGAGGGCCGGAGATACGCAGTATTTT. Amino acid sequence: CAWRVGRAGDTQYF.

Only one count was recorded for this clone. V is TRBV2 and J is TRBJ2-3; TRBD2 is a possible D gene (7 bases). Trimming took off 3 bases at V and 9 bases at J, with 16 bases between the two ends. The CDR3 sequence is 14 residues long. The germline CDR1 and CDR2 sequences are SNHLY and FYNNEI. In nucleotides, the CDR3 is TGTGCCAGCAGTGACAGGAGTTCGGGGGGCACGCAGTATTTT. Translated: CASSDRSSGGTQYF.

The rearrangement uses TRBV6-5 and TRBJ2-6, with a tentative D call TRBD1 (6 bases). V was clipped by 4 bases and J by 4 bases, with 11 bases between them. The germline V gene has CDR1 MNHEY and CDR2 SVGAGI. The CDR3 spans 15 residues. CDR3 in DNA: TGTGCCAGCAGTTCCACAGGGAACGGGGCCAACGTCCTGACTTTC. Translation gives CASSSTGNGANVLTF.

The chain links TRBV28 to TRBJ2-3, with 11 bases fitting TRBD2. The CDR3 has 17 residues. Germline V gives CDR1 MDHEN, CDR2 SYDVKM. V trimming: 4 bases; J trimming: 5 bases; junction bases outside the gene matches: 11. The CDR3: CASSSQVAGGPEDTQYF. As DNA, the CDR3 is TGTGCCAGCAGTTCCCAAGTAGCGGGAGGGCCTGAAGATACGCAGTATTTT. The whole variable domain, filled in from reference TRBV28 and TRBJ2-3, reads DVKVTQSSRYLVKRTGEKVFLECVQDMDHENMFWYRQDPGLGLRLIYFSYDVKMKEKGDIPEGYSVSREKKERFSLILESASTNQTSMYLCASSSQVAGGPEDTQYFGPGTRLTVL.

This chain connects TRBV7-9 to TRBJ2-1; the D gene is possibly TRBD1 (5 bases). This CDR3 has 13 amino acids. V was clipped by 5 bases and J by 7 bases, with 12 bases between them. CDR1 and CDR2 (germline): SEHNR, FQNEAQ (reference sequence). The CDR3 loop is CASSLGGANEQFF. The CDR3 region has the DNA TGTGCCAGCAGCCTCGGTGGGGCTAATGAGCAGTTCTTC.

In nucleotides, the CDR3 is TGTGCCAGCAGCTTTTCAAACACCGGGGAGCTGTTTTTT. Its translation is CASSFSNTGELFF. The genes are TRBV7-3 and TRBJ2-2, with D uncertain. Germline assignment: CDR1 SGHTA and CDR2 FQGTGA. This CDR3 is 13 amino acids long. Deletions cut 3 bases from V and 2 bases from J, with 4 bases between.

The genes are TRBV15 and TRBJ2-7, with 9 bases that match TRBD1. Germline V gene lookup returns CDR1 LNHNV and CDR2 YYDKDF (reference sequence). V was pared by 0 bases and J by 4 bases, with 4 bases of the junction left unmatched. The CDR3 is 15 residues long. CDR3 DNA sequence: TGTGCCACCAGCAGAGAGCCGGGACAGGGTTACGAGCAGTACTTC. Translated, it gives CATSREPGQGYEQYF.

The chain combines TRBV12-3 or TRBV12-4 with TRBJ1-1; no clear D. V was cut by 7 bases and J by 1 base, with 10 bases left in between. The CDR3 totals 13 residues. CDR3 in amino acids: CASTFYPNTEAFF. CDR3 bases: TGTGCCAGCACCTTTTATCCGAACACTGAAGCTTTCTTT.

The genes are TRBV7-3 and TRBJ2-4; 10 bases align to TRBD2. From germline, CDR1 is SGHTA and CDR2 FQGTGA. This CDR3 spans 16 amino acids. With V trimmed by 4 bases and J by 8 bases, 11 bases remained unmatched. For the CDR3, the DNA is TGTGCCAGCAGCTCCACCTCTAGCGGGAGATCTTACATTCAGTACTTC. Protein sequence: CASSSTSSGRSYIQYF.

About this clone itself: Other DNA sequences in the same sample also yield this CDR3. The CDR3 sequence is CASRPTGVNTEAFF. CDR3 sequence (DNA): TGTGCCAGTAGGCCGACAGGGGTGAACACTGAAGCTTTCTTT. The V and J genes are TRBV19 and TRBJ1-1; TRBD1 agrees at 8 bases. CDR1 LNHDA and CDR2 SQIVND come from the germline V gene (reference sequence). The CDR3 extends over 14 amino acids. V was pared by 6 bases and J by 0 bases, with 3 bases of the junction left unmatched.

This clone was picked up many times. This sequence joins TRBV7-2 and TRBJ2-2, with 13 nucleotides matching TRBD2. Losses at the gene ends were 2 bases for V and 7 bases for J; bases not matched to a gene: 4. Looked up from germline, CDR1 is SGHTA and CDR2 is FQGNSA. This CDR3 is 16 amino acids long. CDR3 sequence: CASSLTSGRAGGELFF. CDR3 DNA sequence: TGTGCCAGCAGCTTAACTAGCGGGAGGGCCGGCGGGGAGCTGTTTTTT.

The CDR3 region has the DNA TGTGCCAGCAGCCCGGCTGCGGGGGCTACCTACGAGCAGTACTTC. The encoded protein is CASSPAAGATYEQYF. V and J are TRBV3-1 (or the pseudogene TRBV3-2) and TRBJ2-7, with D possibly matching TRBD2 (7 bases). The germline V gene has CDR1 LGHDT and CDR2 YNNKEL (reference sequence). The V end was cut by 4 bases, the J end by 2 bases, with 15 bases between. CDR3 length: 15 residues.

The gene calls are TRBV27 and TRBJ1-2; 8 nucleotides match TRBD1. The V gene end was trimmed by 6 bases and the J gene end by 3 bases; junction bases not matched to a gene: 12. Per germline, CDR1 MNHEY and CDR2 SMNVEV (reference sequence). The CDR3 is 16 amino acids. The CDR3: CASRRTGTQRDYGYTF. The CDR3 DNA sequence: TGTGCCAGCAGGCGGACAGGGACCCAAAGAGACTATGGCTACACCTTC.

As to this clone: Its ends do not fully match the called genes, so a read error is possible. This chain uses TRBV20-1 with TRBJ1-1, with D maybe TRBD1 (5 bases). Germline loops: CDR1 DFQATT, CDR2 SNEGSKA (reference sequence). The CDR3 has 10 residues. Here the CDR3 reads CSARGGRIDF. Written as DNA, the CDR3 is TGCAGTGCTAGGGGGGGACGGATTGACTTT.

The CDR3 region has the DNA TGTGCCAGCAGCCAATTCAGGGGCCCAGATACGCAGTATTTT. It specifies CASSQFRGPDTQYF. This chain uses TRBV14 with TRBJ2-3; tentatively, D is TRBD1 (6 bases). In germline, CDR1 is SGHDN, CDR2 FVKESK. Trimming removed 2 bases at V and 4 bases at J, with 10 bases between. There are 14 residues in the CDR3.

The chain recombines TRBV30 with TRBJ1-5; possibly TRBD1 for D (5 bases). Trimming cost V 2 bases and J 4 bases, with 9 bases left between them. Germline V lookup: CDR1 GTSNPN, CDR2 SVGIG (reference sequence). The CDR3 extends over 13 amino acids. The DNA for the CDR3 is TGTGCCTGGAGTAAGGGGCAGAATCAGCCCCAGCATTTT. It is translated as CAWSKGQNQPQHF.